These T cell receptor beta chains were read from a single sample in a study of cytomegalovirus exposure and HLA in healthy donors. Assay used: immunoSEQ multiplex PCR; TCRdb lists only in-frame clones, some missing. The sample has 100,000 to 150,000 clones; over 70% are singletons. The specimen sequenced was PBMCs. Receptors originate from a man in his late teens or twenties in good health and CMV-seropositive. CDR3s include the opening cysteine and the closing phenylalanine or tryptophan. The D gene is left open where the match is weak. Rows give clone size only sometimes, using once, few, many, or a class for an expanded clone.

TRBV7-2	NA	NA	TRBJ1-2	CASSFRQRGGYGYTF	TGTGCCAGCAGCTTTCGGCAGCGGGGAGGCTATGGCTACACCTTC
TRBV29-1	NA	NA	TRBJ1-4	CSVLPSLNEKLFF	TGCAGCGTTCTACCATCCCTTAATGAAAAACTGTTTTTT
TRBV4-1	few	NA	TRBJ2-3	CASSQALLGALTDTQYF	TGCGCCAGCAGCCAAGCCCTCCTGGGGGCCCTCACAGATACGCAGTATTTT
TRBV25-1	NA	NA	TRBJ2-6	CASSEYSGAGANVLTF	TGTGCCAGCAGTGAATATTCAGGGGCCGGGGCCAACGTCCTGACTTTC
TRBV27	NA	NA	TRBJ2-1	CASSMIRSSYNEQFF	TGTGCCAGCAGTATGATAAGGAGCTCCTACAATGAGCAGTTCTTC
TRBV21-1	NA	NA	TRBJ1-1	CASSLRRDRENTEAFF	TGTGCCAGCAGCCTAAGACGGGACAGGGAAAACACTGAAGCTTTCTTT
TRBV9	NA	TRBD2	TRBJ2-1	CASSVTSGRSNEQFF	TGTGCCAGCAGCGTTACTAGCGGGAGGTCCAATGAGCAGTTCTTC
TRBV4-3	few	TRBD1	TRBJ2-3	CASSQYTGGSDTQYF	TGCGCCAGCAGCCAGTACACAGGGGGTTCAGATACGCAGTATTTT
TRBV27	NA	NA	TRBJ2-7	CASSLRLVGTQTYEQYF	TGTGCCAGCAGCCTCCGGTTAGTAGGGACTCAAACCTACGAGCAGTACTTC
TRBV29-1	NA	NA	TRBJ1-2	CSAESAETVYGYTF	TGCAGCGCTGAGTCGGCCGAGACAGTCTATGGCTACACCTTC
TRBV5-6	few	NA	TRBJ1-2	CASSLPGGGYTF	TGTGCCAGCAGCTTGCCGGGAGGCGGCTACACCTTC
TRBV15	NA	NA	TRBJ2-2	CATGTQNTGELFF	TGTGCCACCGGGACACAGAACACCGGGGAGCTGTTTTTT
TRBV18	NA	NA	TRBJ1-2	CASSPLSGDGYTF	TGTGCCAGCTCACCACTTTCAGGCGATGGCTACACCTTC
TRBV9	NA	TRBD1	TRBJ2-5	CASSVEGQGGETQYF	TGTGCCAGCAGCGTAGAGGGACAGGGCGGCGAGACCCAGTACTTC
TRBV6-1	few	TRBD2	TRBJ2-7	CASSELLAGAYEQYF	TGTGCCAGCAGTGAATTACTAGCGGGAGCCTACGAGCAGTACTTC
TRBV10-1	NA	TRBD1	TRBJ2-3	CASSDSGTGLSGTDTQYF	TGCGCCAGCAGTGACTCCGGGACAGGGTTGAGTGGGACAGATACGCAGTATTTT
TRBV14	NA	TRBD2	TRBJ2-7	CASSQLPETSLIYEQYF	TGTGCCAGCAGCCAGCTGCCAGAGACTAGCCTCATCTACGAGCAGTACTTC
TRBV4-3	NA	NA	TRBJ2-1	CASSQESGYNEQFF	TGCGCCAGCAGCCAAGAATCGGGGTACAATGAGCAGTTCTTC
TRBV27	NA	NA	TRBJ2-3	CASRGATTDTQYF	TGTGCCAGCAGAGGGGCGACCACAGATACGCAGTATTTT
TRBV6-7	NA	TRBD1	TRBJ2-7	CASRSPPRDRVHIEQYF	TGTGCCAGCAGATCCCCCCCCCGGGACAGGGTCCATATCGAGCAGTACTTC
TRBV4-3	NA	NA	TRBJ2-7	CASSQDFPLGQEQYF	TGCGCCAGCAGCCAAGATTTTCCGTTGGGCCAGGAGCAGTACTTC
TRBV4-3	NA	TRBD2	TRBJ2-4	CASSQDMGEGPKNIQYF	TGCGCCAGCAGCCAAGATATGGGGGAGGGGCCCAAAAACATTCAGTACTTC
TRBV27	NA	NA	TRBJ1-6	CASSLASDYYNSPLHF	TGTGCCAGCAGCTTGGCCAGCGACTACTATAATTCACCCCTCCACTTT
TRBV10-3	NA	TRBD2	TRBJ2-3	CAISEYGASGGHNTQYF	TGTGCCATCAGTGAGTACGGCGCTAGCGGGGGCCACAATACGCAGTATTTT
TRBV6-5	NA	NA	TRBJ2-1	CASSSIDREQFF	TGTGCCAGCAGTTCGATCGACAGGGAGCAGTTCTTC
TRBV6-1	NA	NA	TRBJ2-7	CASREIYYEQYF	TGTGCCAGCCGGGAGATCTACTACGAGCAGTACTTC
TRBV5-1	NA	TRBD1	TRBJ1-6	CASSLNRGINSPLHF	TGCGCCAGCAGCTTGAACAGGGGAATTAATTCACCCCTCCACTTT
TRBV5-4	NA	TRBD1	TRBJ2-7	CASSLNAGGGEQYF	TGTGCCAGCAGCCTAAACGCAGGGGGCGGCGAGCAGTACTTC
TRBV9	once	NA	TRBJ1-2	CASSVALDRKKGGYTF	TGTGCCAGCAGCGTAGCCTTAGACAGAAAGAAGGGGGGCTACACCTTC
TRBV15	NA	NA	TRBJ2-5	CATSRRHRGQETQYF	TGTGCCACCAGCAGGCGCCACCGCGGCCAAGAGACCCAGTACTTC
TRBV6-1	once	NA	TRBJ2-3	CASSVDRLTDTQYF	TGTGCCAGCAGTGTAGACAGGTTGACAGATACGCAGTATTTT
TRBV19	NA	TRBD1	TRBJ2-1	CASMGQGYNEQFF	TGTGCCAGTATGGGACAGGGGTACAATGAGCAGTTCTTC
TRBV5-1	few	TRBD1	TRBJ2-5	CASSFPDPTGREAQYF	TGCGCCAGCAGCTTCCCGGACCCGACAGGGAGAGAGGCCCAGTACTTC
TRBV4-3	NA	NA	TRBJ1-5	CASSQNYGSNQPQHF	TGCGCCAGCAGCCAAAACTACGGGAGCAATCAGCCCCAGCATTTT
TRBV5-1	few	NA	TRBJ2-5	CASTGTSPYQETQYF	TGCGCCAGCACAGGGACATCGCCTTACCAAGAGACCCAGTACTTC
TRBV10-3	NA	NA	TRBJ2-5	CAIGGLSGTETQYF	TGTGCCATCGGCGGACTATCGGGGACAGAGACCCAGTACTTC
TRBV7-6	NA	NA	TRBJ2-2	CASSQTSGWNTGELFF	TGTGCCAGCAGCCAAACCTCAGGGTGGAACACCGGGGAGCTGTTTTTT
TRBV5-1	NA	NA	TRBJ2-1	CASSLVLGNEQFF	TGCGCCAGCAGCTTGGTACTAGGCAATGAGCAGTTCTTC
TRBV14	NA	TRBD2	TRBJ2-3	CASSQEAGGPSDTQYF	TGTGCCAGCAGCCAAGAGGCGGGGGGGCCTTCAGATACGCAGTATTTT
TRBV6-1	few	NA	TRBJ1-6	CASSELASGSPLHF	TGTGCCAGCAGTGAATTGGCTTCGGGTTCACCCCTCCACTTT
TRBV4-3	once	TRBD2	TRBJ2-3	CASSPSPAGGPITQYF	TGCGCCAGCAGCCCGTCCCCCGCGGGGGGACCTATTACGCAGTATTTT
TRBV7-9	once	NA	TRBJ2-3	CASSLERGTDTQYF	TGTGCCAGCAGCTTAGAGCGAGGCACAGATACGCAGTATTTT
TRBV5-6	NA	TRBD2	TRBJ2-1	CASSLLAVGTYNEQFF	TGTGCCAGCAGCCTACTAGCGGTCGGGACCTACAATGAGCAGTTCTTC
TRBV7-6	few	TRBD1	TRBJ1-3	CASSWGQGSSGNTIYF	TGTGCCAGCAGCTGGGGACAGGGTAGCTCTGGAAACACCATATATTTT
TRBV4-3	once	NA	TRBJ1-6	CASSQELGGNSPLHF	TGCGCCAGCAGCCAAGAACTGGGGGGGAATTCACCCCTCCACTTT
TRBV19	few	NA	TRBJ2-6	CASSVTGSSGANVLTF	TGTGCCAGTAGTGTAACAGGTTCCTCTGGGGCCAACGTCCTGACTTTC
TRBV4-1	NA	NA	TRBJ2-3	CASSQVTGGTDTQYF	TGCGCCAGCAGCCAAGTAACGGGAGGCACAGATACGCAGTATTTT
TRBV30	few	NA	TRBJ1-4	CAWSTMGPGVNEKLFF	TGTGCCTGGAGTACGATGGGACCGGGGGTTAATGAAAAACTGTTTTTT
TRBV4-1	NA	TRBD2	TRBJ2-7	CASSSRWEGAYEQYF	TGCGCCAGCAGCTCAAGATGGGAGGGTGCCTACGAGCAGTACTTC
TRBV27	few	NA	TRBJ1-5	CASSPTGSWSNQPQHF	TGTGCCAGCAGTCCCACAGGGTCATGGAGCAATCAGCCCCAGCATTTT
TRBV21-1	NA	NA	TRBJ1-1	CASSKRKIPQDSEAFF	TGTGCCAGCAGCAAACGAAAGATCCCCCAGGACAGTGAAGCTTTCTTT
TRBV7-9	NA	NA	TRBJ1-2	CASSSGSYGYTF	TGTGCCAGCAGCTCTGGGAGCTATGGCTACACCTTC
TRBV7-2	NA	TRBD2	TRBJ2-5	CASSLATSGGETQYF	TGTGCCAGCAGCTTAGCCACTAGCGGGGGGGAGACCCAGTACTTC
TRBV7-8	NA	NA	TRBJ2-2	CASSLVGGSTGELFF	TGTGCCAGCAGCTTAGTCGGGGGAAGCACCGGGGAGCTGTTTTTT
TRBV19	NA	NA	TRBJ1-4	CASSISPQATNEKLFF	TGTGCCAGTAGTATTTCTCCCCAGGCTACTAATGAAAAACTGTTTTTT
TRBV30	few	NA	TRBJ1-2	CACGADYGYTF	TGTGCCTGTGGGGCAGACTATGGCTACACCTTC
TRBV27	NA	NA	TRBJ2-4	CASSLGGEDIQYF	TGTGCCAGCAGTTTAGGAGGGGAGGACATTCAGTACTTC
TRBV11-2	NA	TRBD1	TRBJ2-1	CASSLDRGRREQFF	TGTGCCAGCAGCTTGGACAGGGGGCGAAGGGAGCAGTTCTTC
TRBV7-9	NA	NA	TRBJ1-1	CASSAQGMNTEAFF	TGTGCCAGCAGCGCGCAGGGAATGAACACTGAAGCTTTCTTT
TRBV5-6	once	TRBD1	TRBJ2-2	CASSPMDRANTGELFF	TGTGCCAGCAGCCCCATGGACAGGGCGAACACCGGGGAGCTGTTTTTT